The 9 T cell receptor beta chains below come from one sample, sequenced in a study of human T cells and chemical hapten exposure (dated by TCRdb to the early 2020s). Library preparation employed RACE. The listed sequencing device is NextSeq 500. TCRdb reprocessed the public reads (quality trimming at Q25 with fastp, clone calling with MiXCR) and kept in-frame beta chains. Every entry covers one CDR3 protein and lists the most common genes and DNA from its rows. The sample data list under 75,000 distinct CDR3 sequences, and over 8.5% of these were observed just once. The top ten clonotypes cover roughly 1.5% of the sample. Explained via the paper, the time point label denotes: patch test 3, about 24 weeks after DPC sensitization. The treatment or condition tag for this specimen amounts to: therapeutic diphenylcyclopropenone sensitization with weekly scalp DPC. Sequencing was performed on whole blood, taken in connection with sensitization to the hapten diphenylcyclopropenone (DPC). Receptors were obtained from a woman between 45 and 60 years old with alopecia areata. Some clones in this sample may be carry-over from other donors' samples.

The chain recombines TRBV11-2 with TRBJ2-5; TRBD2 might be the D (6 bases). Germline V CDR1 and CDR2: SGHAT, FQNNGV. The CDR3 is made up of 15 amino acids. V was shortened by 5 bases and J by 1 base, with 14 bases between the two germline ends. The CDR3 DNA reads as TGTGCCAGCAGCACCCGCCGGACTACCCAAGAGACCCAGTACTTC. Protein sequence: CASSTRRTTQETQYF.

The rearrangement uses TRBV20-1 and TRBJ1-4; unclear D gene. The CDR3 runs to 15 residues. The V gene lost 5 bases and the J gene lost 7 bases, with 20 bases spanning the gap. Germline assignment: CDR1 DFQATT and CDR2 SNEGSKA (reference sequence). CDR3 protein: CSAPTGGGMSEKLFF. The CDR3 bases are TGCAGTGCTCCCACCGGCGGCGGGATGAGTGAAAAACTGTTTTTT.

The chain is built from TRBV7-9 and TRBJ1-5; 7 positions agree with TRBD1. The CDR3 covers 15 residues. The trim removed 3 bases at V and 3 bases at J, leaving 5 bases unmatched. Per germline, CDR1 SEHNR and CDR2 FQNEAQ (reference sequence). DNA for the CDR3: TGTGCCAGCAGCTTCGCAGGGGGTGACAATCAGCCCCAGCATTTT. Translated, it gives CASSFAGGDNQPQHF.

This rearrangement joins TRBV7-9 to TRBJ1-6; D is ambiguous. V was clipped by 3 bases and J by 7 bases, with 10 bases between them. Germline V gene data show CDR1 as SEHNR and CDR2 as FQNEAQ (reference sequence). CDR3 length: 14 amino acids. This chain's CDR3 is CASSFGGGNSPLHF. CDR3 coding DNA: TGTGCCAGCAGCTTTGGTGGTGGGAATTCACCCCTCCACTTT.

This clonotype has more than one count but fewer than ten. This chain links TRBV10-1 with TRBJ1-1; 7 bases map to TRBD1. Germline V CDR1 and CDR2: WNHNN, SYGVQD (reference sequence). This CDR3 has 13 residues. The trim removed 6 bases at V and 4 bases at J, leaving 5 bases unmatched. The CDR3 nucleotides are TGCGCCAGCAGGGAAGCAGGGGGCACTGAAGCTTTCTTT. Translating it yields CASREAGGTEAFF.

CDR3 amino acids: CASSLRGGPTNEKLFF. Here the CDR3 DNA reads TGTGCCAGCAGCTTAAGGGGAGGACCAACTAATGAAAAACTGTTTTTT. The genes are TRBV7-2 and TRBJ1-4, with a tentative D call TRBD1 (5 bases). The germline V gene has CDR1 SGHTA and CDR2 FQGNSA. The V end lost 2 bases, the J end lost 0 bases, and 10 bases lay between the germline ends. The CDR3 extends over 16 amino acids. The variable domain in full, completed from reference TRBV7-2 and TRBJ1-4, reads GAGVSQSPSNKVTEKGKDVELRCDPISGHTALYWYRQSLGQGLEFLIYFQGNSAPDKSGLPSDRFSAERTGGSVSTLTIQRTQQEDSAVYLCASSLRGGPTNEKLFFGSGTQLSVL.

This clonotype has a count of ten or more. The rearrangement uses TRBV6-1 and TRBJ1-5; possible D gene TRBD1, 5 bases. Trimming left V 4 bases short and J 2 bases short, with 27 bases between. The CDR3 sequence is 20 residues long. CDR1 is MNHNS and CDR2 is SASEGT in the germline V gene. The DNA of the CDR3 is TGTGCCAGCAGTGCAAATACGGGGCCCACAAGGGTATTAGGCAATCAGCCCCAGCATTTT. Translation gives CASSANTGPTRVLGNQPQHF.

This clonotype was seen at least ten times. CDR3: CASRRPGVSLDEQYF. The CDR3 bases are TGTGCCAGCAGGAGACCCGGGGTTAGCTTGGACGAGCAGTACTTC. This rearrangement joins TRBV5-5 to TRBJ2-7, with TRBD2 as a possible D gene (5 bases). V lost 5 bases and J lost 5, with 20 bases in between. Per the germline V gene, CDR1 is SGHKS and CDR2 is YYEKEE (reference sequence). This CDR3 has 15 amino acids. The variable domain in full, completed from reference TRBV5-5 and TRBJ2-7, reads DAGVTQSPTHLIKTRGQQVTLRCSPISGHKSVSWYQQVLGQGPQFIFQYYEKEERGRGNFPDRFSARQFPNYSSELNVNALLLGDSALYLCASRRPGVSLDEQYFGPGTRLTVT.

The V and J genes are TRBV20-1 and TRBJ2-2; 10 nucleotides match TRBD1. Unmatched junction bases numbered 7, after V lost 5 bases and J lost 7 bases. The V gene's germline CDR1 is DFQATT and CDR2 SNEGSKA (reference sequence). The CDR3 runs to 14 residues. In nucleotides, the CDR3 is TGCAGTGCTTGGGACAGGGGTACGGGCGGGGAGCTGTTTTTT. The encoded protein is CSAWDRGTGGELFF.